The 7 T cell receptor beta chains below were found in one sample sequenced in a study of blood T cell repertoires in COVID-19. Libraries were prepared by immunoSEQ multiplex PCR; TCRdb keeps only in-frame clonotypes and omits some of them. The table shows over 200,000 clones, with around 88% occurring only once. The sequencing input was peripheral blood. Receptors originate from an elderly man with acute or convalescent COVID-19.

The rearrangement uses TRBV6-1 and TRBJ2-7, with 7 bases identical to TRBD1. The CDR3 loop spans 15 amino acids. Trimming took 0 bases from V and 3 from J; bases not matched to a gene: 5. The germline V gene encodes CDR1 MNHNS and CDR2 SASEGT. CDR3 loop: CASSEAQRQGYEQYF. For the CDR3, the DNA is TGTGCCAGCAGTGAAGCGCAGAGACAGGGCTACGAGCAGTACTTC.

The table lists this clone with a few counts. The chain joins TRBV5-1 to TRBJ1-3, with D maybe TRBD1 (5 bases). Germline V lookup: CDR1 SGHRS, CDR2 YFSETQ. V dropped 4 bases and J dropped 1 base, with 12 bases sitting between them. The CDR3 consists of 15 residues. The CDR3 loop reads CASSPQGSSGNTIYF. CDR3 DNA sequence: TGCGCCAGCAGCCCTCAGGGAAGTTCTGGAAACACCATATATTTT. Full variable domain (outside the CDR3, taken from reference TRBV5-1 and TRBJ1-3): KAGVTQTPRYLIKTRGQQVTLSCSPISGHRSVSWYQQTPGQGLQFLFEYFSETQRNKGNFPGRFSGRQFSNSRSEMNVSTLELGDSALYLCASSPQGSSGNTIYFGEGSWLTVV.

The rearrangement links TRBV7-3 to TRBJ2-2; 8 positions agree with TRBD1. Germline V lookup: CDR1 SGHTA, CDR2 FQGTGA. The length of the CDR3 is 17 residues. The junction had 8 bases not matched to a gene; V was cut back by 4 bases and J by 1 base. Written as DNA, the CDR3 is TGTGCCAGCAGCTCCCGGTTTGGGACAGGGAACACCGGGGAGCTGTTTTTT. Protein product: CASSSRFGTGNTGELFF.

V is TRBV7-3 and J is TRBJ1-6; 9 bases are a match to TRBD1. Germline trimming cut 4 bases from V and 7 bases from J; bases unmatched to any gene: 2. The CDR3 is 14 amino acids. Germline V gene sequence: CDR1 SGHTA, CDR2 FQGTGA. For the CDR3, the DNA is TGTGCCAGCAGCTCGACAGGGGGAAATTCACCCCTCCACTTT. The encoded protein is CASSSTGGNSPLHF.

The genes are TRBV5-1 and TRBJ2-7; TRBD2 matches 7 bases. CDR1 SGHRS and CDR2 YFSETQ come from the germline V gene. CDR3 length equals 14 residues. Trimming took 7 bases from V and 4 from J; bases not matched to a gene: 11. CDR3 loop: CASGGEGPAYEQYF. The DNA of the CDR3 is TGCGCCAGCGGAGGGGAGGGCCCGGCTTACGAGCAGTACTTC.

The sample holds one count of this clone. The genes are TRBV15 and TRBJ2-1, with D maybe TRBD1 (6 bases). The CDR3 spans 16 residues. The ends were cut back, 1 base at V and 0 bases at J, with 10 bases in the middle. Per germline, CDR1 LNHNV and CDR2 YYDKDF (reference sequence). The CDR3 reads CATSRGGQNSYNEQFF. CDR3 in DNA: TGTGCCACCAGCAGAGGGGGACAAAACTCCTACAATGAGCAGTTCTTC.

The chain uses TRBV18 and TRBJ2-3, with 11 positions matching TRBD1. CDR1 is KGHSH, CDR2 LQKENI, per germline. The CDR3 is made up of 16 amino acids. V shed 2 bases and J 5 bases; nucleotides not matched to a gene: 6. DNA for the CDR3: TGTGCCAGCTCACCAGGACAGGGGGCGTCTATAGATACGCAGTATTTT. Encoded protein: CASSPGQGASIDTQYF.